The source of this TCR beta chain is a study of T-cell reconstitution after alpha-beta-depleted transplantation in children. V lost 6 bases and J lost 6, with 17 bases in between. This CDR3 spans 15 amino acids. The germline gives CDR1 MDHEN, CDR2 SYDVKM. The TCRbeta library incorporated unique molecular identifiers. One entry per CDR3 protein, called by TCRdb with MiXCR from the PCR reads. The top ten clones hold roughly 2.6% of a sample with about 240,000 distinct CDR3 sequences, around 12% of them seen once. This sequence was found in a human donor who donated a stem cell graft to a child with acute lymphoblastic leukemia. The sample consisted of PBMCs from the stem cell graft donor, taken from the stem cell graft. The rearrangement joins TRBV28 to TRBJ2-2; D perhaps matches TRBD1 (6 bases). CDR3 in amino acids: CASRRPMGASGELFF. The DNA of the CDR3 is TGTGCCAGCAGGCGCCCGATGGGGGCGTCCGGGGAGCTGTTTTTT.